This entry describes one TCR beta chain. Its antigen is still unknown. This specimen belongs to a study of cytomegalovirus exposure and HLA in healthy donors. Vbeta (60) and Jbeta (13) primers were used in the PCR. The table came from immunoSEQ multiplex PCR; TCRdb's copy has only in-frame clones and leaves some out. This sample carries about 270,000 clones, around two thirds of them seen once, and the ten largest clones take 2% to 2.5%. General study findings and limits: Follow-up analysis found HLA locus-dependent TCR association rates, highest for DRB1 and lowest for HLA-C.

The germline V gene encodes CDR1 SGHNT and CDR2 YYREEE (reference sequence). The CDR3 consists of 14 residues. J was trimmed by 5 bases and V by 3 bases; bases with no gene match: 7. The chain employs TRBV5-4 and TRBJ2-5, with 7 bases identical to TRBD2. Material: PBMCs. The TCR originated in a female donor in good health and CMV-seronegative. The CDR3 nucleotides read TGTGCCAGCAGCTCTCAATCCGGGGGGGAGACCCAGTACTTC. Translating it yields CASSSQSGGETQYF. Based on the CDR3 plus reference TRBV5-4 and TRBJ2-5, the full variable domain is ETGVTQSPTHLIKTRGQQVTLRCSSQSGHNTVSWYQQALGQGPQFIFQYYREEENGRGNFPPRFSGLQFPNYSSELNVNALELDDSALYLCASSSQSGGETQYFGPGTRLLVL.